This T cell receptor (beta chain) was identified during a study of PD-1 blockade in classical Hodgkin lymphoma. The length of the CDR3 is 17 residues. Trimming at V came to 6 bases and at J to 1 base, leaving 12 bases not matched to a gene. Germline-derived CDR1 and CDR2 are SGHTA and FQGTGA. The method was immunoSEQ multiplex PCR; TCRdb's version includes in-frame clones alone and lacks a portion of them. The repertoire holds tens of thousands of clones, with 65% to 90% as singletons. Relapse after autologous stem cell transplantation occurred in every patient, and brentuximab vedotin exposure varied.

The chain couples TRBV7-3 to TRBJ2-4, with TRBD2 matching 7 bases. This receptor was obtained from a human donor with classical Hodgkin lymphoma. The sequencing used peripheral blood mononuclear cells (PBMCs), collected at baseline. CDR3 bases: TGTGCCAGCAGAGCTCTACGGCCCGGGGGGGCCAAAAACATTCAGTACTTC. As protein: CASRALRPGGAKNIQYF.